This passage covers 32 T cell receptor beta chains from one sample sequenced in a study of OX40 agonist ivuxolimab in advanced cancers. Repertoires were generated with immunoSEQ multiplex PCR, while TCRdb's copy carries only in-frame clones and drops some. The sample has 20,000 to 25,000 clones, around 83% seen once. Sample: CD4+ or CD8+ T cells sorted from blood, taken in a trial of the OX40 agonist ivuxolimab. These receptors all stem from an adult with an advanced solid tumor such as melanoma, head and neck, liver or kidney cancer.

V is TRBV7-2 and J is TRBJ2-7; weak D call: TRBD2 (5 bases). Germline V gives CDR1 SGHTA, CDR2 FQGNSA. V shed 3 bases and J shed 3 bases, with 9 bases lying between them. This CDR3 has 13 amino acids. The CDR3 loop reads CASSFVSGYEQYF. For the CDR3, the DNA is TGTGCCAGCAGCTTCGTCAGCGGCTACGAGCAGTACTTC. Complete variable domain (other parts from reference TRBV7-2 and TRBJ2-7): GAGVSQSPSNKVTEKGKDVELRCDPISGHTALYWYRQSLGQGLEFLIYFQGNSAPDKSGLPSDRFSAERTGGSVSTLTIQRTQQEDSAVYLCASSFVSGYEQYFGPGTRLTVT.

CDR3 loop: CASSSWTGSSYEQYF. Here the CDR3 DNA reads TGTGCCAGCAGTTCCTGGACAGGGTCCTCCTACGAGCAGTACTTC. This chain links TRBV11-1 with TRBJ2-7; 8 positions agree with TRBD1. The ends lost 6 bases at V and 0 bases at J; junction bases unmatched: 7. Germline CDR1 is SGHAT and CDR2 is FQDESV (reference sequence). The CDR3 runs to 15 residues.

V usage is TRBV9 and J usage is TRBJ2-1; D gene uncertain. The CDR3 loop spans 15 amino acids. V lost 0 bases to trimming and J lost 5 bases, with 12 bases between them. The germline V gene encodes CDR1 SGDLS and CDR2 YYNGEE. In DNA, the CDR3 is TGTGCCAGCAGCGTAGCCGGCCGACCAAACAATGAGCAGTTCTTC. It is translated as CASSVAGRPNNEQFF.

This clone was recorded once. The V call is TRBV19, the J call TRBJ2-7; 9 bases match TRBD1. Germline loops: CDR1 LNHDA, CDR2 SQIVND (reference sequence). The CDR3 totals 16 residues. V gave up 5 bases and J gave up 4 bases; unmatched junction bases: 12. The CDR3 spells CASSVDLPGQGYEQYF. The CDR3 bases are TGTGCCAGTAGTGTCGACCTGCCGGGACAGGGTTACGAGCAGTACTTC. Looking up the rest from reference TRBV19 and TRBJ2-7 gives the full variable domain: DGGITQSPKYLFRKEGQNVTLSCEQNLNHDAMYWYRQDPGQGLRLIYYSQIVNDFQKGDIAEGYSVSREKKESFPLTVTSAQKNPTAFYLCASSVDLPGQGYEQYFGPGTRLTVT.

This chain connects TRBV27 to TRBJ2-7; no firm D call. Deletions cut 6 bases from V and 3 bases from J, with 18 bases between. Germline V gives CDR1 MNHEY, CDR2 SMNVEV (reference sequence). The CDR3 is 15 amino acids. The chain's CDR3 is CASSPLAPSGYEQYF. The CDR3 DNA reads as TGTGCCAGCAGCCCCCTGGCGCCCAGTGGCTACGAGCAGTACTTC.

A note on this clone: A read error may explain this, as a much larger clone is one base away. The V gene is TRBV28, the J gene TRBJ1-1; 7 bases are a match to TRBD1. The CDR3 totals 13 residues. The J segment lost 2 bases and the V segment lost 5 bases, leaving 2 bases of the junction unmatched. Germline CDR1 and CDR2: MDHEN and SYDVKM. CDR3 DNA: TGTGCCAGCAGTGTAGGGGGCAACACTGAAGCTTTCTTT. It codes for CASSVGGNTEAFF.

This clone was seen more than once but under ten times. V and J are TRBV29-1 and TRBJ1-2; D unclear. The CDR3 sequence is 10 residues long. Germline V lookup: CDR1 SQVTM, CDR2 ANQGSEA. Deletions cut 5 bases from V and 6 bases from J, with 7 bases between. CDR3 sequence: CSVSGDGYTF. The CDR3 region has the DNA TGCAGCGTTTCAGGTGATGGCTACACCTTC.

The J gene is TRBJ2-1, the V gene TRBV6-4; 11 nucleotides align to TRBD2. CDR3 length: 14 amino acids. CDR1 and CDR2 from the germline V gene are MRHNA and SNTAGT. The V gene end was trimmed by 8 bases and the J gene end by 5 bases; junction bases not matched to a gene: 5. The CDR3: CASSLAGGNNEQFF. In DNA, the CDR3 is TGTGCCAGCTCCCTAGCGGGAGGCAACAATGAGCAGTTCTTC.

The chain links TRBV25-1 to TRBJ2-3; D is possibly TRBD1 or TRBD2 (5 bases each). The ends were cut back, 3 bases at V and 2 bases at J, with 6 bases in the middle. The CDR3 has 13 residues. Germline V lookup: CDR1 MGHDK, CDR2 SYGVNS. The CDR3 region has the DNA TGTGCCAGCAGTGAGGGGACCACAGATACGCAGTATTTT. It is translated as CASSEGTTDTQYF.

The chain recombines TRBV30 with TRBJ2-5, with no clear D. CDR3 length equals 13 residues. Germline-derived CDR1 and CDR2 are GTSNPN and SVGIG (reference sequence). Deletions cut 3 bases from V and 2 bases from J, with 10 bases between. CDR3 region: CAWRSDRQETQYF. CDR3 DNA: TGTGCCTGGAGGAGTGATAGACAAGAGACCCAGTACTTC.

This chain connects TRBV2 to TRBJ2-7; TRBD2 matches at 7 bases. CDR1 is SNHLY, CDR2 FYNNEI, per germline. The CDR3 contains 14 residues. V lost 3 bases to trimming and J lost 7 bases; unmatched junction nucleotides: 9. In DNA, the CDR3 is TGTGCCAGCAGTGACCTAGCGGCCCCCTTAGAGCAGTACTTC. Translated: CASSDLAAPLEQYF.

The chain uses TRBV7-6 and TRBJ2-7, with D tentatively TRBD1 (5 bases). This CDR3 contains 13 residues. Trimming removed 4 bases at V and 3 bases at J, with 10 bases between. Germline loops: CDR1 SGHVS, CDR2 FNYEAQ. The CDR3 is CASSSRTNYEQYF. The CDR3 DNA sequence: TGTGCCAGCAGCTCCCGGACAAACTACGAGCAGTACTTC.

The chain carries TRBV15 and TRBJ1-5; 7 positions agree with TRBD1. The trim removed 0 bases at V and 7 bases at J, leaving 6 bases unmatched. Germline CDR1 and CDR2: LNHNV and YYDKDF (reference sequence). This CDR3 region has 15 residues. This CDR3 is CATSRDKGAGQPQHF. The CDR3 DNA reads as TGTGCCACCAGCAGAGATAAGGGGGCAGGCCAGCCCCAGCATTTT.

This chain connects TRBV28 to TRBJ1-1, with TRBD1 as a possible D gene (6 bases). Germline V gene lookup returns CDR1 MDHEN and CDR2 SYDVKM. Deletions cut 2 bases from V and 7 bases from J, with 14 bases between. This CDR3 comprises 14 residues. Here the CDR3 DNA reads TGTGCCAGCAGTTTAACACAGGGAGTCGGTGAAGCTTTCTTT. This sequence encodes CASSLTQGVGEAFF.

This sequence joins TRBV28 and TRBJ2-2; D is unresolved. Germline CDR1 MDHEN, CDR2 SYDVKM. The CDR3 has 11 amino acids. Trimming cost V 7 bases and J 5 bases, with 5 bases left between them. The CDR3, as DNA: TGTGCCAGCAAGAGTACCGGGGAGCTGTTTTTT. Translating gives CASKSTGELFF.

The chain recombines TRBV30 with TRBJ1-4; weak D call: TRBD1 (5 bases). The V and J ends lost 5 bases and 4 bases respectively, with 14 bases between them. Germline-derived CDR1 and CDR2 are GTSNPN and SVGIG (reference sequence). The CDR3 is 14 residues long. CDR3 sequence: CAWEMSGVNEKLFF. As DNA, the CDR3 is TGTGCCTGGGAGATGTCGGGGGTTAATGAAAAACTGTTTTTT.

The V and J genes are TRBV7-9 and TRBJ2-7; a weak D match, TRBD2 (5 bases). Germline CDR1 is SEHNR and CDR2 is FQNEAQ (reference sequence). The CDR3 spans 13 residues. The V end was cut by 5 bases, the J end by 6 bases, with 14 bases between. CDR3 sequence: CASSTSGLGEQYF. The CDR3 nucleotides are TGTGCCAGCAGCACAAGCGGCCTCGGCGAGCAGTACTTC. The full variable domain, its missing parts supplied by reference TRBV7-9 and TRBJ2-7, is DTGVSQNPRHKITKRGQNVTFRCDPISEHNRLYWYRQTLGQGPEFLTYFQNEAQLEKSRLLSDRFSAERPKGSFSTLEIQRTEQGDSAMYLCASSTSGLGEQYFGPGTRLTVT.

In DNA, the CDR3 is TGTGCCAGCAGCTTCGTAAGGGACAGGCCTCGAGAGACCCAGTACTTC. Translation gives CASSFVRDRPRETQYF. J is TRBJ2-5 and V is TRBV7-9; 8 nucleotides line up with TRBD1. This CDR3 is 16 amino acids long. V shed 3 bases, J shed 4 bases, and the junction held 10 bases outside the gene matches. Per the germline V gene, CDR1 is SEHNR and CDR2 is FQNEAQ (reference sequence).

The chain uses TRBV9 and TRBJ2-5; the match to TRBD1 covers 10 bases. J gave up 4 bases and V 2 bases, and 5 bases lay outside the gene matches. CDR1 SGDLS and CDR2 YYNGEE come from the germline V gene. The CDR3 runs 15 residues. The CDR3 DNA is TGTGCCAGCAGCGTTGGGACAGGGGTGGCAGAGACCCAGTACTTC. It is translated as CASSVGTGVAETQYF.

The chain couples TRBV6-5 to TRBJ2-5; 8 positions agree with TRBD1. The J call may not be correct, given that the DNA end is closer to TRBJ2-7. Germline-derived CDR1 and CDR2 are MNHEY and SVGAGI. This CDR3 spans 13 amino acids. CDR3 loop: CASSWGQAYEQYF. For the CDR3, the DNA is TGTGCCAGCAGCTGGGGACAGGCCTACGAGCAGTACTTC.

This sequence joins TRBV27 and TRBJ2-7; D call uncertain. Trimming shortened V by 6 bases and J by 6 bases, and 15 bases separated the two germline ends. This CDR3 region has 13 residues. The germline V gene has CDR1 MNHEY and CDR2 SMNVEV (reference sequence). Written as DNA, the CDR3 is TGTGCCAGCAGCCATGGATCAACCGGCGAGCAGTACTTC. Protein product: CASSHGSTGEQYF.

This chain uses TRBV28 with TRBJ1-1; D remains unclear. The germline CDR1 and CDR2 sequences are MDHEN and SYDVKM. Trimming left V 6 bases short and J 0 bases short, with 14 bases between. CDR3 length equals 15 residues. The CDR3 spells CASRQIDGLNTEAFF. For the CDR3, the DNA is TGTGCCAGCAGACAAATCGACGGCTTGAACACTGAAGCTTTCTTT. The variable domain in full, with the rest retrieved from reference TRBV28 and TRBJ1-1, is DVKVTQSSRYLVKRTGEKVFLECVQDMDHENMFWYRQDPGLGLRLIYFSYDVKMKEKGDIPEGYSVSREKKERFSLILESASTNQTSMYLCASRQIDGLNTEAFFGQGTRLTVV.

This clone was seen a single time. The chain combines TRBV27 with TRBJ1-2; D might be TRBD1 (5 bases). The V and J ends lost 4 bases and 4 bases respectively, with 13 bases between them. Looked up from germline, CDR1 is MNHEY and CDR2 is SMNVEV (reference sequence). CDR3 length: 14 residues. The CDR3 DNA reads TGTGCCAGCAGTTGGGACTCGGAAACCTATGGCTACACCTTC. This sequence encodes CASSWDSETYGYTF.

The rearrangement joins TRBV19 to TRBJ2-5; 7 nucleotides align to TRBD1. The DNA end favors TRBJ2-7, so the J call may be wrong. The CDR3 is 13 amino acids. Germline CDR1 LNHDA, CDR2 SQIVND (reference sequence). The CDR3 nucleotides read TGTGCCAGTAGTCCCGGACAGGCCTACGAGCAGTACTTC. Translated, it gives CASSPGQAYEQYF.

A word on this clone: The sample has other DNA sequences that encode this CDR3 too. The V gene is TRBV27, the J gene TRBJ2-1; 14 nucleotides line up with TRBD2. Germline V gene data show CDR1 as MNHEY and CDR2 as SMNVEV (reference sequence). This CDR3 comprises 15 residues. Unmatched junction bases numbered 4, after V lost 4 bases and J lost 8 bases. DNA for the CDR3: TGTGCCAGCAGTTCCGGGACTAGCGGGAGCGATGAGCAGTTCTTC. Its protein is CASSSGTSGSDEQFF.

The chain recombines TRBV30 with TRBJ1-1; D call uncertain. Between the trimmed V and J ends, which lost 1 base and 6 bases, there was a span of 12 bases. The CDR3 has 13 amino acids. CDR1 is GTSNPN, CDR2 SVGIG, per germline (reference sequence). CDR3 amino acids: CAWSDGRAAEAFF. CDR3 coding DNA: TGTGCCTGGAGTGACGGGCGGGCGGCTGAAGCTTTCTTT.

The CDR3 DNA follows: TGTGCCAGTAGTATGCGGACAGGGTGGGCGGAGACCCAGTACTTC. Translating gives CASSMRTGWAETQYF. V and J are TRBV19 and TRBJ2-5, with 8 bases fitting TRBD1. The CDR3 sequence is 15 residues long. Germline assignment: CDR1 LNHDA and CDR2 SQIVND (reference sequence). The V gene end was trimmed by 3 bases and the J gene end by 5 bases; junction bases not matched to a gene: 8.

The chain employs TRBV2 and TRBJ2-3, with 7 bases aligning to TRBD2. Trimming cost V 5 bases and J 1 base; bases outside gene matches: 6. Germline lookup yields CDR1 SNHLY and CDR2 FYNNEI. This CDR3 has 15 residues. The chain's CDR3 is CASSSKRGRTDTQYF. For the CDR3, the DNA is TGTGCCAGCAGTAGTAAGCGGGGACGCACAGATACGCAGTATTTT.

This rearrangement joins TRBV4-1 to TRBJ2-7, with a possible D match to TRBD2 (6 bases). The CDR3 spans 14 residues. Germline CDR1 MGHRA, CDR2 YSYEKL. Trimming removed 1 base from V and 2 bases from J, with 9 bases in between. CDR3 loop: CASSQAAGPYEQYF. The CDR3 bases are TGCGCCAGCAGCCAAGCGGCGGGACCCTACGAGCAGTACTTC.

The J gene is TRBJ2-1, the V gene TRBV6-5; D not certain. Trimming cost V 4 bases and J 10 bases, with 8 bases left between them. Looked up from germline, CDR1 is MNHEY and CDR2 is SVGAGI. CDR3 length: 11 amino acids. This chain's CDR3 is CASSLGPEQFF. The CDR3 DNA reads as TGTGCCAGCAGTTTAGGTCCAGAGCAGTTCTTC.

This clone was seen only once. The chain uses TRBV19 and TRBJ2-7; TRBD1 agrees at 8 bases. Germline lookup yields CDR1 LNHDA and CDR2 SQIVND (reference sequence). With V trimmed by 4 bases and J by 2 bases, 4 bases remained unmatched. CDR3 size: 14 residues. The CDR3 nucleotides are TGTGCCAGTAGTACAACAGGGGGAGCCTACGAGCAGTACTTC. This codes for CASSTTGGAYEQYF.

The chain uses TRBV4-1 and TRBJ2-7, with D maybe TRBD2 (6 bases). In germline, CDR1 is MGHRA, CDR2 YSYEKL. V lost 1 base and J 2 bases, leaving 15 bases between the germline ends. This CDR3 is 16 amino acids long. The CDR3 DNA sequence: TGCGCCAGCAGCCAAGTGGCCCTAGCGAAGCCCTACGAGCAGTACTTC. This encodes CASSQVALAKPYEQYF.